These T cell receptor beta chains were read from a single sample in a study of blood T cell dynamics during melanoma immunotherapy. Libraries were prepared by immunoSEQ multiplex PCR; TCRdb keeps only in-frame clonotypes and omits some of them. In total, the table holds dozens of clones. The sequencing used cell-free DNA from blood, collected from a patient treated with checkpoint blockade. All receptors come from a human donor with melanoma. The CDR3 runs from the conserved cysteine through the conserved F or W. Fields, in order: D gene, clone size, V gene, J gene, CDR3 protein, CDR3 DNA. A D gene is named only where the DNA matches it firmly. Clone size is given for some rows only: seen once, a few or many times, or a class if the clone is expanded.

d_call: .; clone_size: few; v_call: TRBV30; j_call: TRBJ1-1; cdr3_aa: CAWETDSQLNTEAFF; cdr3_nt: TGTGCCTGGGAAACGGACAGTCAATTGAACACTGAAGCTTTCTTT
d_call: .; clone_size: .; v_call: TRBV6-6; j_call: TRBJ1-1; cdr3_aa: CASKGESGVAEAFF; cdr3_nt: TGTGCCAGCAAGGGGGAATCCGGGGTCGCTGAAGCTTTCTTT
d_call: .; clone_size: .; v_call: TRBV12-5; j_call: TRBJ1-2; cdr3_aa: CASGSNLLMEGYTF; cdr3_nt: TGTGCTAGTGGTTCAAATTTACTTATGGAAGGCTACACCTTC
d_call: TRBD1; clone_size: .; v_call: TRBV29-1; j_call: TRBJ2-1; cdr3_aa: CSARGDRDDNEQFF; cdr3_nt: TGCAGCGCCCGAGGGGACAGGGACGACAATGAGCAGTTCTTC
d_call: .; clone_size: .; v_call: TRBV27; j_call: TRBJ1-2; cdr3_aa: CASSLRHPGGTNYGYTF; cdr3_nt: TGTGCCAGCAGTTTAAGGCACCCCGGAGGGACAAACTATGGCTACACCTTC
d_call: .; clone_size: .; v_call: TRBV7-9; j_call: TRBJ1-1; cdr3_aa: CASSHNLGADTEAFF; cdr3_nt: TGTGCCAGCAGCCACAATTTGGGTGCGGACACTGAAGCTTTCTTT
d_call: TRBD2; clone_size: .; v_call: TRBV6-5; j_call: TRBJ2-2; cdr3_aa: CASSPGLAGELFF; cdr3_nt: TGTGCCAGCAGCCCGGGACTAGCCGGGGAGCTGTTTTTT
d_call: TRBD1; clone_size: .; v_call: TRBV29-1; j_call: TRBJ2-1; cdr3_aa: CSVVRGRDRGPQEQFF; cdr3_nt: TGCAGCGTTGTACGGGGGCGGGACAGGGGGCCCCAGGAGCAGTTCTTC
d_call: TRBD2; clone_size: .; v_call: TRBV28; j_call: TRBJ2-7; cdr3_aa: CASSLSAGANEQYF; cdr3_nt: TGTGCCAGCAGTTTAAGTGCGGGAGCGAACGAGCAGTACTTC
d_call: .; clone_size: .; v_call: TRBV9; j_call: TRBJ2-2; cdr3_aa: CASSPRLVRNTGELFF; cdr3_nt: TGTGCCAGCAGCCCCCGACTAGTCAGGAACACCGGGGAGCTGTTTTTT
d_call: .; clone_size: .; v_call: TRBV11-3; j_call: TRBJ1-1; cdr3_aa: CASSLSVGQEAFF; cdr3_nt: TGTGCCAGCAGCTTATCTGTCGGGCAGGAAGCTTTCTTT
d_call: .; clone_size: once; v_call: TRBV28; j_call: TRBJ2-7; cdr3_aa: CASSPPGLLGGEQYF; cdr3_nt: TGTGCCAGCAGTCCGCCGGGACTCCTTGGGGGCGAGCAGTACTTC
d_call: .; clone_size: few; v_call: TRBV27; j_call: TRBJ1-1; cdr3_aa: CASFEGRGRRAFF; cdr3_nt: TGTGCCAGCTTCGAGGGACGGGGGAGACGGGCTTTCTTT
d_call: .; clone_size: .; v_call: TRBV6-5; j_call: TRBJ2-2; cdr3_aa: CASSYLGSGELFF; cdr3_nt: TGTGCCAGCAGTTATTTAGGAAGCGGGGAGCTGTTTTTT
d_call: .; clone_size: .; v_call: TRBV7-3; j_call: TRBJ2-7; cdr3_aa: CASSPRGYEQYF; cdr3_nt: TGTGCCAGCAGCCCCAGAGGGTACGAGCAGTACTTC
d_call: .; clone_size: .; v_call: TRBV27; j_call: TRBJ1-6; cdr3_aa: CASSFWSPNSPLHF; cdr3_nt: TGTGCCAGCAGTTTTTGGTCGCCTAATTCACCCCTCCACTTT
d_call: .; clone_size: .; v_call: TRBV18; j_call: TRBJ1-1; cdr3_aa: CASSPGRTEAFF; cdr3_nt: TGTGCCAGCTCACCAGGGAGGACTGAAGCTTTCTTT
d_call: TRBD2; clone_size: .; v_call: TRBV19; j_call: TRBJ2-5; cdr3_aa: CASSSLAGARGSQYF; cdr3_nt: TGTGCCAGTAGCTCACTAGCGGGGGCCCGTGGGTCCCAGTACTTC
d_call: TRBD2; clone_size: .; v_call: TRBV7-9; j_call: TRBJ2-7; cdr3_aa: CASSLGTSGSKYEQYF; cdr3_nt: TGTGCCAGCAGCCTCGGGACTAGCGGGAGTAAATACGAGCAGTACTTC
d_call: .; clone_size: .; v_call: TRBV19; j_call: TRBJ2-7; cdr3_aa: CASSIVGGPGEQYF; cdr3_nt: TGTGCCAGTAGTATAGTTGGAGGGCCGGGCGAGCAGTACTTC
d_call: .; clone_size: .; v_call: TRBV11-3; j_call: TRBJ2-7; cdr3_aa: CASSLGVSSYEQYF; cdr3_nt: TGTGCCAGCAGCCTCGGAGTTAGCTCCTACGAGCAGTACTTC
d_call: .; clone_size: .; v_call: TRBV12-5; j_call: TRBJ1-2; cdr3_aa: CASGSLPERQRNYGYTF; cdr3_nt: TGTGCTAGTGGTTCCCTCCCGGAAAGACAGAGAAACTATGGCTACACCTTC
d_call: TRBD2; clone_size: .; v_call: TRBV28; j_call: TRBJ2-5; cdr3_aa: CASSSQLAGGRETQYF; cdr3_nt: TGTGCCAGCAGTTCCCAACTAGCGGGAGGCAGAGAGACCCAGTACTTC
d_call: .; clone_size: .; v_call: TRBV27; j_call: TRBJ2-5; cdr3_aa: CASSRVGRSGPETQYF; cdr3_nt: TGTGCCAGCAGTAGAGTCGGCAGGTCGGGGCCAGAGACCCAGTACTTC
d_call: TRBD1; clone_size: .; v_call: TRBV12-5; j_call: TRBJ1-5; cdr3_aa: CASGNDREPQHF; cdr3_nt: TGTGCTAGTGGGAATGACAGGGAGCCCCAGCATTTT
d_call: .; clone_size: .; v_call: TRBV10-3; j_call: TRBJ1-4; cdr3_aa: CAISESVNEKLFF; cdr3_nt: TGTGCCATCAGTGAGAGCGTTAATGAAAAACTGTTTTTT